This T cell receptor (beta chain) was observed in a study of T cells in Graves' hyperthyroidism and ophthalmopathy. Findings and caveats of the study: Most thyroid clonotypes expanded above 0.001 were also detected in blood.

A NOSPECS grade of at least 4, a Clinical Activity Score of at least 3 and duration under 3 months were recorded in ophthalmopathy patients. Used for diagnoses were clinical symptoms, serum thyroxine and TRAb, thyroid ultrasound and orbital computed tomography. Per the germline V gene, CDR1 is SNHLY and CDR2 is FYNNEI. The CDR3 length is 16 residues. Trimming shortened V by 4 bases and J by 2 bases, and 15 bases separated the two germline ends. As regards this clonotype: The antigen is undetermined. A much more abundant neighbour one base away suggests this may be a read error.

RNA transcripts yielded amplified TCR beta CDR3 regions. The study used the HTBI primer set for a first-round RT-PCR of the TCR CDR3. TCRdb re-called the multiplex PCR reads with MiXCR, one entry per CDR3 protein. Here the sample spans around 600,000 distinct CDR3 sequences, more than 14% being singletons. Sequencing used blood. The TCR comes from a woman aged 45-59 years with Graves' ophthalmopathy. The rearrangement uses TRBV2 and TRBJ1-5, with a possible D match to TRBD1 (5 bases). CDR3 residues: CASSGLEGRGNQPQHF. The CDR3 DNA follows: TGTGCCAGCAGTGGTTTAGAGGGGCGAGGCAATCAGCCCCAGCATTTT. The whole variable domain, remainder taken from reference TRBV2 and TRBJ1-5, is EPEVTQTPSHQVTQMGQEVILRCVPISNHLYFYWYRQILGQKVEFLVSFYNNEISEKSEIFDDQFSVERPDGSNFTLKIRSTKLEDSAMYFCASSGLEGRGNQPQHFGDGTRLSIL.